This T cell receptor beta chain stems from a study of CD8+ T cells in alopecia areata. CDR3 length equals 12 residues. Trimming shortened V by 7 bases and J by 5 bases, and 12 bases separated the two germline ends. Germline V gene sequence: CDR1 SGHRS, CDR2 YFSETQ. The treatment is: oral pan-JAK inhibitor, 5-10 mg twice daily. Peripheral blood, together with lesional scalp punch biopsies, was collected from alopecia areata patients. Following extraction, RNA underwent reverse transcription to cDNA, which served as the sequencing template. Using immunoSEQ multiplex PCR, the repertoire was profiled, and TCRdb retains in-frame clones only, with some absent. Of more than 150,000 clones in the sample, about 60% were seen once.

The J gene is TRBJ2-5, the V gene TRBV5-1; no clear D. Sequenced here: CD8+ T cells sorted from blood, sampled at week 24, from a patient treated with tofacitinib. The clonotype comes from a human donor with alopecia areata. CDR3 bases: TGCGCCAGCGGGGTGATCGGGGAGACCCAGTACTTC. This encodes CASGVIGETQYF. Full variable domain (rest looked up from reference TRBV5-1 and TRBJ2-5): KAGVTQTPRYLIKTRGQQVTLSCSPISGHRSVSWYQQTPGQGLQFLFEYFSETQRNKGNFPGRFSGRQFSNSRSEMNVSTLELGDSALYLCASGVIGETQYFGPGTRLLVL.